This entry lists 13 T cell receptor beta chains sequenced from one sample in a study of T-cell reconstitution after alpha-beta-depleted transplantation in children. The TCRbeta library was prepared with unique molecular identifiers. From the PCR reads, TCRdb called clonotypes with MiXCR, one entry per CDR3 protein. The sample yields about 830,000 distinct CDR3 sequences, around 15% seen once. Sequences were derived from PBMCs, mostly from graft donor cells, sampled 360 days after TCRalphabeta/CD19-depleted stem cell transplant. The receptors were sampled from a male patient between 5 and 17 years old who had a stem cell transplant for acute lymphoblastic leukemia, so the T cells may come from the graft donor.

The chain has TRBV4-1 and TRBJ1-1; TRBD1 agrees at 8 bases. The CDR3 has 12 residues. Trimming cost V 4 bases and J 10 bases; bases outside gene matches: 5. The germline V gene encodes CDR1 MGHRA and CDR2 YSYEKL. For the CDR3, the DNA is TGCGCCAGCAGCCCCCAGGGGGCGGGAGCTTTCTTT. Its translation is CASSPQGAGAFF.

There are a few counts of this clonotype. The rearrangement joins TRBV11-2 to TRBJ2-2; 8 bases agree with TRBD2. This CDR3 region has 18 residues. CDR1 and CDR2 from the germline V gene are SGHAT and FQNNGV. Unmatched junction bases numbered 16, after V lost 5 bases and J lost 5 bases. The DNA for the CDR3 is TGTGCCAGCAGCGTTTTGTGGATGCGGGCTAGCGGGACCGGGGAGCTGTTTTTT. Translated, it gives CASSVLWMRASGTGELFF.

This chain uses TRBV14 with TRBJ2-3; D remains ambiguous. Germline values: CDR1 SGHDN, CDR2 FVKESK. The CDR3 runs 19 residues. V was clipped by 1 base and J by 3 bases, with 23 bases between them. In DNA form, the CDR3 reads TGTGCCAGCAGCCAAGCCGGCAAGACGTGGCTAGTCCCTACAGATACGCAGTATTTT. This translates into CASSQAGKTWLVPTDTQYF.

The V gene is TRBV24-1, the J gene TRBJ2-1, with D possibly being TRBD1 or TRBD2 (5 bases each). Looked up from germline, CDR1 is KGHDR and CDR2 is SFDVKD. The CDR3 covers 15 residues. V lost 7 bases to trimming and J lost 7 bases, with 19 bases between them. CDR3 nucleotide sequence: TGTGCCACCAGCCGACCGGGGCCGGTCACGAATGAGCAGTTCTTC. Its protein product is CATSRPGPVTNEQFF.

This clonotype has only a few counts. The chain carries TRBV15 and TRBJ2-5; no definite D call. Trimming took off 1 base at V and 5 bases at J, with 17 bases between the two ends. The CDR3 is 16 residues long. CDR1 is LNHNV and CDR2 is YYDKDF in the germline V gene (reference sequence). The CDR3 sequence: CATSRAIIGVGETQYF. The DNA of the CDR3 is TGTGCCACCAGCAGAGCTATAATTGGTGTAGGCGAGACCCAGTACTTC.

In its sample, this clonotype was seen a few times. The chain links TRBV20-1 to TRBJ2-7; 7 positions match TRBD2. The CDR3 totals 14 residues. CDR1 and CDR2 (germline): DFQATT, SNEGSKA (reference sequence). The V gene end was trimmed by 2 bases and the J gene end by 0 bases; junction bases not matched to a gene: 4. The CDR3 region has the DNA TGCAGTGCTAGACAGGGCGGGAGCTCCTACGAGCAGTACTTC. It is translated as CSARQGGSSYEQYF.

This clonotype was found once. CDR3 nucleotides: TGCAGCGTGGGATGGTATGCGGGACAGCCCCAGCATTTT. Translation: CSVGWYAGQPQHF. The chain combines TRBV29-1 with TRBJ1-5, with D hard to call. CDR3 length: 13 residues. Germline assignment: CDR1 SQVTM and CDR2 ANQGSEA. Trimming took off 6 bases at V and 7 bases at J, with 16 bases between the two ends.

The chain links TRBV4-2 to TRBJ2-7, with TRBD2 as a possible D gene (6 bases). With 3 bases removed from V and 7 bases from J, the gap between germline ends came to 16 bases. Germline V gene sequence: CDR1 LGHNA, CDR2 YNFKEQ. This CDR3 contains 14 residues. CDR3 residues: CASSQTGRLWEQYF. CDR3 coding DNA: TGTGCCAGCAGCCAGACCGGGAGACTATGGGAGCAGTACTTC.

This clonotype occurred many times. The rearrangement joins TRBV24-1 to TRBJ2-5; tentative D call: TRBD2 (5 bases). The V gene's germline CDR1 is KGHDR and CDR2 SFDVKD. The CDR3 extends over 14 amino acids. V lost 7 bases to trimming and J lost 4 bases, with 15 bases between them. The CDR3: CATSDRSEGETQYF. CDR3 nucleotide sequence: TGTGCCACCAGCGACCGAAGTGAGGGAGAGACCCAGTACTTC.

This clonotype was counted only a few times. The chain's CDR3 is CASSLWRGRREGETQYF. Here the CDR3 DNA reads TGTGCCAGCAGTTTATGGAGGGGGCGGCGGGAAGGAGAGACCCAGTACTTC. The V and J genes are TRBV12-3 or TRBV12-4 and TRBJ2-5; a weak D match, TRBD1 (7 bases). The CDR3 has 17 amino acids. V was pared by 2 bases and J by 4 bases, with 20 bases between.

V gene TRBV10-3 combines with J gene TRBJ2-7; 11 bases are shared with TRBD2. J gave up 4 bases and V 5 bases, and 7 bases lay outside the gene matches. Per the germline V gene, CDR1 is ENHRY and CDR2 is SYGVKD. There are 15 residues in the CDR3. The DNA of the CDR3 is TGTGCCATCAGTTCTTCCGGGACTAGCGGTTACGAGCAGTACTTC. Protein: CAISSSGTSGYEQYF.

The table lists this clonotype with a few counts. The V call is TRBV4-1, the J call TRBJ1-2, with a tentative D call TRBD1 (6 bases). V was pared by 3 bases and J by 8 bases, with 13 bases between. Per the germline V gene, CDR1 is MGHRA and CDR2 is YSYEKL. The CDR3 has 13 residues. The CDR3 protein is CASSHWTERGYTF. In DNA, the CDR3 is TGCGCCAGCAGCCACTGGACAGAAAGGGGCTACACCTTC.

V is TRBV7-2 and J is TRBJ2-1, with D uncertain. The CDR3 totals 15 residues. Germline V gene lookup returns CDR1 SGHTA and CDR2 FQGNSA. V was clipped by 4 bases and J by 4 bases, with 14 bases between them. The CDR3 region is CASSSHTAIYNEQFF. CDR3 nucleotide sequence: TGTGCCAGCAGCTCCCACACGGCCATTTACAATGAGCAGTTCTTC.